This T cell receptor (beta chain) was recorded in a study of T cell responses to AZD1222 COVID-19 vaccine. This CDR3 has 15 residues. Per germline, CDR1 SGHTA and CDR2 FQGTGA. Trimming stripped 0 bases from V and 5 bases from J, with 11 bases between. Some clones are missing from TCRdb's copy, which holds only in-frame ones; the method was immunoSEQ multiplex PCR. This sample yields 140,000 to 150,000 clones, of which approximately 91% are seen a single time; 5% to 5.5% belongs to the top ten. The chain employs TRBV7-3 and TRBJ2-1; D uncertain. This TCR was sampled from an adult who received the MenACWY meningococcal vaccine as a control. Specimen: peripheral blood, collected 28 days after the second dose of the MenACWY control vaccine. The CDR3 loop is CASSLTLQSHNEQFF. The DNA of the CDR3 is TGTGCCAGCAGCTTAACCTTACAGTCCCACAATGAGCAGTTCTTC.